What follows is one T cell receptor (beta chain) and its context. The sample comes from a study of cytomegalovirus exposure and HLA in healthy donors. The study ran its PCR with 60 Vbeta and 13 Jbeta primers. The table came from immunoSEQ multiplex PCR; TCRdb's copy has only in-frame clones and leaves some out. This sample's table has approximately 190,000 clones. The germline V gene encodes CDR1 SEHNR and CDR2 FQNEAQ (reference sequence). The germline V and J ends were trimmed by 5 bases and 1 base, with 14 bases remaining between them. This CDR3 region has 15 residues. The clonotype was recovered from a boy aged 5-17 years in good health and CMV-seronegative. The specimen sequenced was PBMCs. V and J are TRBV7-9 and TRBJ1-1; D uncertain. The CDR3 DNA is TGTGCCAGCAGCCCTGATCGGAGTTGGAACACTGAAGCTTTCTTT. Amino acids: CASSPDRSWNTEAFF.